These 21 T cell receptor beta chains originate from one sample sequenced in a study of Ad26.COV2.S vaccination and SARS-CoV-2 variants. Documented treatment: some 19 received Ad26.COV2.S at low or high dose, single or two shots; about five received placebo; per-sample allocation not given. Specimens were obtained on day 63 following the first vaccine or placebo injection. Clones were sequenced by immunoSEQ multiplex PCR, and TCRdb holds only the in-frame ones, with some missing. The data hold about 400,000 clones, with approximately 83% observed a single time. The sequences come from peripheral blood, collected in a trial of Ad26.COV2.S vaccine versus placebo. These receptors were obtained from a person aged 18-65 years who received the Ad26.COV2.S COVID-19 vaccine or a placebo.

Here the CDR3 DNA reads TGTGCCATCAGCGACCAGGGGGCGGGTCAGCCCCAGCATTTT. Its protein is CAISDQGAGQPQHF. The chain recombines TRBV10-3 with TRBJ1-5; the match to TRBD1 covers 8 bases. V was clipped by 6 bases and J by 6 bases; unmatched bases: 7. The V gene's germline CDR1 is ENHRY and CDR2 SYGVKD. The CDR3 spans 14 residues.

The rearrangement uses TRBV19 and TRBJ2-1; no reliable D call. V lost 1 base to trimming and J lost 8 bases, with 6 bases between them. This CDR3 region has 12 residues. Germline lookup yields CDR1 LNHDA and CDR2 SQIVND (reference sequence). CDR3 nucleotides: TGTGCCAGTAGTATAGCTGGGTATGAGCAGTTCTTC. It yields the protein CASSIAGYEQFF.

This chain links TRBV5-4 with TRBJ2-5; maybe TRBD1 (5 bases). Germline values: CDR1 SGHNT, CDR2 YYREEE (reference sequence). Trimming took off 2 bases at V and 3 bases at J, with 11 bases between the two ends. This CDR3 has 14 residues. The DNA for the CDR3 is TGTGCCAGCAGCTTTAGGCAGGGAAAAGAGACCCAGTACTTC. Amino acid sequence: CASSFRQGKETQYF.

Of note for this clone: Within the sample, other DNA sequences also encode this same CDR3. This chain links TRBV5-1 with TRBJ2-3; 10 bases are a match to TRBD2. Trimming cost V 1 base and J 3 bases; bases outside gene matches: 2. This CDR3 spans 15 amino acids. Germline values: CDR1 SGHRS, CDR2 YFSETQ. CDR3 sequence: CASSLPSGGTDTQYF. The CDR3 nucleotides read TGCGCCAGCAGCTTGCCTAGCGGGGGTACAGATACGCAGTATTTT.

V and J are TRBV29-1 and TRBJ1-2, with D tentatively TRBD1 (6 bases). The CDR3 consists of 13 residues. V was trimmed by 7 bases and J by 8 bases, leaving 20 bases between them. In germline, CDR1 is SQVTM, CDR2 ANQGSEA. CDR3 DNA: TGCAGCGCCGATCGACAGGCGGGATGGGGCTACACCTTC. Its translation: CSADRQAGWGYTF.

This clone was detected a few times. The chain carries TRBV18 and TRBJ1-6; D remains unclear. Germline-derived CDR1 and CDR2 are KGHSH and LQKENI. This CDR3 has 14 amino acids. The ends were cut back, 2 bases at V and 8 bases at J, with 10 bases in the middle. In nucleotides, the CDR3 is TGTGCCAGCTCACCAGCGATGGGAGATTCACCCCTCCACTTT. Amino acids: CASSPAMGDSPLHF.

The V gene is TRBV9, the J gene TRBJ1-2, with 7 nucleotides matching TRBD1. The CDR3 runs to 13 residues. V shed 2 bases and J 8 bases; nucleotides not matched to a gene: 6. The V gene's germline CDR1 is SGDLS and CDR2 YYNGEE. The CDR3, as DNA: TGTGCCAGCAGCGTTCCAGGGGGTAGGGGCTACACCTTC. Its protein product is CASSVPGGRGYTF.

This rearrangement joins TRBV6-6 to TRBJ2-3, with 7 nucleotides matching TRBD2. Looked up from germline, CDR1 is MNHNY and CDR2 is SVGAGI (reference sequence). The CDR3 totals 16 residues. V dropped 2 bases and J dropped 4; count of bases not matched to a gene: 9. As DNA, the CDR3 is TGTGCCAGCAGTTACCGGGCGGGAGTCAGCGCAGATACGCAGTATTTT. Protein sequence: CASSYRAGVSADTQYF.

CDR3 nucleotides: TGTGCCAGCAGCTTAAACGGTCGACTATTGAACACTGAAGCTTTCTTT. It codes for CASSLNGRLLNTEAFF. V and J are TRBV7-3 and TRBJ1-1; D is unclear. The CDR3 spans 16 residues. V lost 1 base and J lost 0, with 12 bases in between. CDR1 and CDR2 (germline): SGHTA, FQGTGA.

This CDR3 is CASSSDRRYGYTF. CDR3 nucleotides: TGTGCCAGCAGCTCCGACCGGCGCTATGGCTACACCTTC. The chain has TRBV7-9 and TRBJ1-2; no definite D call. The V and J ends lost 4 bases and 4 bases respectively, with 10 bases between them. Germline lookup yields CDR1 SEHNR and CDR2 FQNEAQ (reference sequence). This CDR3 contains 13 residues.

The gene calls are TRBV25-1 and TRBJ2-3; 7 bases match TRBD1. V was pared by 4 bases and J by 4 bases, with 5 bases of the junction left unmatched. The germline gives CDR1 MGHDK, CDR2 SYGVNS. This CDR3 spans 14 amino acids. DNA of the CDR3: TGTGCCAGCAGTGCCGGACAGGTCGCAGATACGCAGTATTTT. Amino acids: CASSAGQVADTQYF.

The V call is TRBV5-1, the J call TRBJ2-7; 10 positions match TRBD2. The V and J ends lost 7 bases and 5 bases, in that order; junction bases with no gene match: 9. Germline assignment: CDR1 SGHRS and CDR2 YFSETQ. The length of the CDR3 is 14 residues. The CDR3 loop is CASALAGVVDEQYF. DNA for the CDR3: TGCGCCAGCGCTCTAGCGGGAGTTGTGGACGAGCAGTACTTC. The full variable domain, completed using reference TRBV5-1 and TRBJ2-7, is KAGVTQTPRYLIKTRGQQVTLSCSPISGHRSVSWYQQTPGQGLQFLFEYFSETQRNKGNFPGRFSGRQFSNSRSEMNVSTLELGDSALYLCASALAGVVDEQYFGPGTRLTVT.

The V gene is TRBV10-3, the J gene TRBJ1-4, with D unresolved. CDR1 is ENHRY and CDR2 is SYGVKD in the germline V gene. V lost 0 bases and J lost 8, with 7 bases in between. The CDR3 is made up of 13 amino acids. In DNA form, the CDR3 reads TGTGCCATCAGTGAGTCTTTAGCCGAAAAACTGTTTTTT. This gives the protein CAISESLAEKLFF.

This sequence joins TRBV14 and TRBJ1-1; D is unresolved. The CDR3 covers 13 residues. Germline V gives CDR1 SGHDN, CDR2 FVKESK. The germline V and J ends were trimmed by 3 bases and 5 bases, with 10 bases remaining between them. CDR3 residues: CASSQQIGTEAFF. CDR3 DNA sequence: TGTGCCAGCAGCCAGCAGATTGGGACTGAAGCTTTCTTT.

The gene calls are TRBV19 and TRBJ2-7, with no clear D. The CDR3 covers 13 residues. Deletions cut 5 bases from V and 1 base from J, with 9 bases between. Germline V gives CDR1 LNHDA, CDR2 SQIVND (reference sequence). The CDR3 region has the DNA TGTGCCAGTAGTGCTAGTTATTCCTACGAGCAGTACTTC. Translating gives CASSASYSYEQYF.

V and J are TRBV19 and TRBJ1-2; D possibly corresponds to TRBD1 (5 bases). The V gene's germline CDR1 is LNHDA and CDR2 SQIVND (reference sequence). The CDR3 spans 14 residues. V was shortened by 7 bases and J by 7 bases, with 19 bases between the two germline ends. In DNA, the CDR3 is TGTGCCAGTAACCCTTTGAGGGGCGCGTCTGGCTACACCTTC. Encoded protein: CASNPLRGASGYTF.

This clone was seen only once. The chain couples TRBV18 to TRBJ2-7, with 7 bases identical to TRBD1. CDR1 KGHSH and CDR2 LQKENI come from the germline V gene. With V trimmed by 3 bases and J by 6 bases, 8 bases remained unmatched. The CDR3 spans 14 residues. This CDR3 reads CASSPSRDRGEQYF. CDR3 in DNA: TGTGCCAGCTCACCTTCCCGGGACAGAGGCGAGCAGTACTTC. The variable domain in full, completed from reference TRBV18 and TRBJ2-7, reads NAGVMQNPRHLVRRRGQEARLRCSPMKGHSHVYWYRQLPEEGLKFMVYLQKENIIDESGMPKERFSAEFPKEGPSILRIQQVVRGDSAAYFCASSPSRDRGEQYFGPGTRLTVT.

This sequence joins TRBV2 and TRBJ2-7, with 8 bases identical to TRBD2. V lost 7 bases and J lost 5; bases outside the gene matches: 7. CDR3 length: 13 amino acids. Per the germline V gene, CDR1 is SNHLY and CDR2 is FYNNEI. The CDR3: CASNLAGLDEQYF. The CDR3 DNA reads TGTGCCAGCAATTTAGCGGGGCTGGACGAGCAGTACTTC.

The gene calls are TRBV11-2 and TRBJ2-6; perhaps TRBD2 as D (6 bases). Germline V gene lookup returns CDR1 SGHAT and CDR2 FQNNGV. The V gene lost 3 bases and the J gene lost 0 bases, with 9 bases spanning the gap. CDR3 length equals 16 residues. CDR3 sequence reads: CASSFGGNSGANVLTF. CDR3 nucleotides: TGTGCCAGCAGCTTCGGGGGAAACTCTGGGGCCAACGTCCTGACTTTC.

The chain joins TRBV27 to TRBJ2-4, with no clear D. CDR3 size: 17 residues. Deletions cut 3 bases from V and 1 base from J, with 16 bases between. From germline, CDR1 is MNHEY and CDR2 SMNVEV (reference sequence). CDR3 bases: TGTGCCAGCAGTTTTTCCCCACCCTCGGCCGCCAAAAACATTCAGTACTTC. It specifies CASSFSPPSAAKNIQYF.

The CDR3 DNA reads TGTGCCAGTAGCTGGGGGACAGGGGGCAGCTATGGCTACACCTTC. Translation: CASSWGTGGSYGYTF. The chain employs TRBV19 and TRBJ1-2; 12 nucleotides line up with TRBD1. CDR1 is LNHDA and CDR2 is SQIVND in the germline V gene (reference sequence). This CDR3 has 15 residues. The junction had 6 bases not matched to a gene; V was cut back by 6 bases and J by 4 bases.